This paragraph reports one T cell receptor (beta chain). This clonotype was seen just once. There is no known antigen for this receptor. Just one base apart from a much larger clone, this may be a read error. This sample was taken from a study of regulatory T cells in long-lasting Graves disease (TCRdb year 2021). Concerning the study at large: Patients with newly diagnosed Graves' disease had been on antithyroid drugs for under 3 months. This study used TCR sequencing and RNA sequencing of peripheral blood to compare persistent Graves' disease patients against newly diagnosed Graves' disease patients. The study was conducted in China and was registered as a clinical trial. A total of some 35 samples underwent TCR sequencing: around 13 from persistent and about 20 from newly diagnosed Graves' disease patients. What the authors observed across the whole study: Preferential use of TRBV28, TRBJ1-2 and TRBJ2-5 was observed in persistent disease, whereas TRBV20-1 and TRBJ2-1 were favored in newly diagnosed disease. Only the TCR beta chain was sequenced and analyzed. As a limitation, the authors acknowledged that the small sample size may reduce accuracy. Only peripheral blood was studied, because thyroid tissue, the primary lesion, was inaccessible. Persistent patients shared more public clonotypes among themselves (around 2,700) than newly diagnosed patients did (about 970). Compared with newly diagnosed patients, patients with persistent Graves' disease had lower TCR Shannon entropy and fewer highly expanded clones, which suggests clonal expansion.

Receptor libraries were prepared by multiplex PCR. Sequencing was carried out with an Illumina HiSeq 4000. To build TCR beta libraries, CDR3 regions were amplified by Arm-PCR using iRepertoire HTBI primers. Gel purification was performed on PCR products prior to sequencing. In the original analysis: A total of roughly 65 TRBV and some 15 TRBJ segments were identified across samples and were used for gene usage analysis of CDR3 amino acid clonotypes. Filtered high-quality paired reads were merged into contigs using COPE and FqMerger. Contigs were aligned with BLAST to IMGT TRBV, TRBD and TRBJ reference genes, and CDR3 was defined per IMGT. Any clonotype with a frequency above 0.1% was classified as a highly expanded clone. Shannon entropy was used to measure repertoire diversity, and the Gini coefficient was used to measure V-J evenness. Clonotypes shared by more than one individual were considered public. TCRdb reran the public reads through fastp at Q25 and MiXCR, keeping productive beta chains. One record per CDR3 amino acid sequence lists the most common genes and DNA. The V and J calls and clone size are TCRdb's, not the authors'. This sample holds hundreds of thousands of distinct CDR3 sequences; around 13% were observed only once. Of the sample, almost 9% is held by the ten largest clones.

What the time point label conveys for this sample: newly diagnosed GD, antithyroid drugs for less than 3 months. For both TCR sequencing and RNA sequencing, RNA was extracted from PBMCs using TRIzol. The diagnosis of Graves' disease followed American Thyroid Association guidelines. Patients for the study were recruited at an endocrinology department in Xi'an, China. Each patient gave 7 to 9.5 milliliters of peripheral blood, collected in an EDTA anticoagulant tube. Ficoll Paque Plus density gradient separation was used to isolate PBMCs, and no additional T cell sorting was done. RNA quality was checked with an Agilent 2100 Bioanalyzer and agarose gel, and concentration with a NanoDrop 2000. Sequences MGHRA (CDR1) and YSYEKL (CDR2) are obtained from the germline V gene. Reading from cysteine to phenylalanine, the CDR3 counts 15 amino acids. Only the CDR3 DNA stays, 45 bases, in frame from base 1. These data are also associated with another study on T cells in Graves' hyperthyroidism and ophthalmopathy. In that second paper, the authors write: A patient counted as having stable Graves' hyperthyroidism if no progression to ophthalmopathy occurred over 18 months of follow-up. Hyperthyroidism patients were newly diagnosed, with disease duration under 2 months, and aged 18 to 65 years. The study excluded patients with uncontrolled infections, other autoimmune diseases, pregnancy or lactation. Clinical symptoms, serum thyroxine and TRAb, thyroid ultrasound, and orbital computed tomography formed the basis for the diagnoses. The first round of RT-PCR for the TCR CDR3 was performed with the HTBI primer set and the Qiagen OneStep RT-PCR kit. Most expanded thyroid clonotypes (frequency above 0.001) were also detected in blood, a finding suggesting that blood repertoires may reflect thyroid immune responses. In cross-validation, a model built on a 13 V-J signature told ophthalmopathy apart from stable hyperthyroidism with 87.88% sensitivity and roughly 81% specificity, and in testing the same model reached 80%/75%. In validation, progression to ophthalmopathy was predicted by the model with 55% to 71% sensitivity and 72% to 85% specificity, a median of about 6.4 months before onset. TCR V-J signatures able to tell the groups apart were searched for in a discovery cohort of 100 or so patients, of whom 43 had Graves' ophthalmopathy and 55 to 65 had stable Graves' hyperthyroidism. Prospective prediction of ophthalmopathy was tested in an independent validation cohort of fewer than 20 hyperthyroidism patients and approximately 17 patients who later progressed to ophthalmopathy. The 75 to 100 discovery patients were randomly divided into training and test sets at a 7:3 ratio. Thyroid tissue and blood T-cell repertoires from about six Graves' hyperthyroidism patients were also compared in the study. After sampling, hyperthyroidism patients received methimazole starting at 30 mg daily, and ophthalmopathy patients received high-dose intravenous methylprednisolone. Libraries were constructed in a second round of multiplex PCR, after which size selection and purification were performed. Paired-end sequencing of the libraries was performed with 100 bp reads on an Illumina HiSeq2000. SOAPnuke was used to process the raw data, with reads discarded if the reads contained adapters or uncalled bases, had a mean Phred below 15, or lacked an exact constant-primer or identifier match. COPE v1.2.5 was used to merge the high-quality paired reads, and each unique nucleotide sequence was defined as a clonotype. Clonotypes were aligned to IMGT TRBV, TRBD and TRBJ reference segments using MiTCR v1.1. Only V-J combinations with frequency above 0.0001, covering 99% to 99.2% of repertoires, were analysed. A TCS score was defined as the ratio of F50 (clonal expansion) to E x V (chaos), with BLOSUM62-based TCRdist applied between CDR3 peptides within each V-J. Welch's t-statistics and random forest reduced around 520 V-J features to 10 to 15, which were used in a naive Bayes classifier (R e1071). No statistical method was used to fix the sample size in advance, and group allocation was not hidden from the investigators. The paper describes TCR Vbeta CDR3 sequencing of 120 to 150 peripheral blood samples, made up of about 40 ophthalmopathy patients, 70 to 80 hyperthyroidism patients and 17 progressor patients.

The sequence was collected from a woman in her twenties or thirties with Graves disease. Donor details come from another sample of the same person, matched by shared clones. The chain is encoded by TRBV4-1 joined to TRBJ2-7; D gene: possibly TRBD2, on 5 matching bases. Material: peripheral blood mononuclear cells (PBMCs), obtained at new diagnosis, from a patient treated with antithyroid drugs. The CDR3 in this case is CAGSQGGGWAYEQYF. The sequence in DNA is TGCGCCGGCAGCCAAGGAGGAGGATGGGCCTACGAGCAGTACTTC.